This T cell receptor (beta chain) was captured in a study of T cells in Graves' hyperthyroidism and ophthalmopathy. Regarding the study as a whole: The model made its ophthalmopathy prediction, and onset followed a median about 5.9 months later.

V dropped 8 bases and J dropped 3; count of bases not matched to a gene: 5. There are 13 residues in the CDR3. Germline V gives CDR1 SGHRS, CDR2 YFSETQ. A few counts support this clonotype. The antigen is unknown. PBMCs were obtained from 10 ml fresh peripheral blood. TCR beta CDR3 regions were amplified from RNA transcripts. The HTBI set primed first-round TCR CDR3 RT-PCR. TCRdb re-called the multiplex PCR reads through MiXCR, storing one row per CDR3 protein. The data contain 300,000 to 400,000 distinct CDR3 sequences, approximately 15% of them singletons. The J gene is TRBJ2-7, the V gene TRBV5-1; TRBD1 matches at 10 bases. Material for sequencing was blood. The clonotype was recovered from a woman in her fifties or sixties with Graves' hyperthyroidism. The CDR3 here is CASRTGGFYEQYF. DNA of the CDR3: TGCGCCAGTAGGACAGGGGGGTTCTACGAGCAGTACTTC. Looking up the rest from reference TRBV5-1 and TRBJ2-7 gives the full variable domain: KAGVTQTPRYLIKTRGQQVTLSCSPISGHRSVSWYQQTPGQGLQFLFEYFSETQRNKGNFPGRFSGRQFSNSRSEMNVSTLELGDSALYLCASRTGGFYEQYFGPGTRLTVT.